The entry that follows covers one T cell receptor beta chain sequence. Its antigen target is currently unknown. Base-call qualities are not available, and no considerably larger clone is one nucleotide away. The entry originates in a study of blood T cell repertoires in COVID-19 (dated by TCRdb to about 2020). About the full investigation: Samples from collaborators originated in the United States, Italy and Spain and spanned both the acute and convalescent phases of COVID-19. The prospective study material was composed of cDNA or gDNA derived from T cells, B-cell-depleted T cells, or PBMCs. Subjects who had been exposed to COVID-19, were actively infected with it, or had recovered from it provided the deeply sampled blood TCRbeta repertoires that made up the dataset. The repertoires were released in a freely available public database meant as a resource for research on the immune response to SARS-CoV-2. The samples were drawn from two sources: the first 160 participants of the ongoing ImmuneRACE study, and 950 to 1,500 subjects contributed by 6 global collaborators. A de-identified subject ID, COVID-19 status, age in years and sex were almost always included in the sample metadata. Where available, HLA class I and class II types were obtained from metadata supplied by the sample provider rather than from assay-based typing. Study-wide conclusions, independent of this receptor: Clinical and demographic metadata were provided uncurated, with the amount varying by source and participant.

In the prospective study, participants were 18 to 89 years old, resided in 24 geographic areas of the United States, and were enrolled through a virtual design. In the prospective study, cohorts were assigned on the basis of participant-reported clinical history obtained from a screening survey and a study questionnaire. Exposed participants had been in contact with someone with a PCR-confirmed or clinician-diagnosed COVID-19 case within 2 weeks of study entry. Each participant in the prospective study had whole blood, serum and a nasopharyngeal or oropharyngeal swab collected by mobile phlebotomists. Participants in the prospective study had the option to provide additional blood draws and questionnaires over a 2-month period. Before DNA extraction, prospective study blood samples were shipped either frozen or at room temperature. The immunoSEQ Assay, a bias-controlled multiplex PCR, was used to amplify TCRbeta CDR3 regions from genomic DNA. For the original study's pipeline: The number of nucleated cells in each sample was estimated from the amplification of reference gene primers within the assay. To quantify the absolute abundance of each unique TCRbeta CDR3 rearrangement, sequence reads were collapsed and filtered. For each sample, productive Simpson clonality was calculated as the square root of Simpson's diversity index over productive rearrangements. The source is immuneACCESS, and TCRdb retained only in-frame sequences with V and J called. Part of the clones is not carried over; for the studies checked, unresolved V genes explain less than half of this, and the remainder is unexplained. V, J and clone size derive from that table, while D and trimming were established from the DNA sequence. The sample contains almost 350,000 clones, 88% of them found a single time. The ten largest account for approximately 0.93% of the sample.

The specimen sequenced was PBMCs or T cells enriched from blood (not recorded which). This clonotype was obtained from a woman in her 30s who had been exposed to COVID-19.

Read as DNA, the sequence is TGTGCCAGCAGCCCCGGACTAGCGGGAGGTCTTCTCACAGATACGCAGTATTTT. Translated, it reads CASSPGLAGGLLTDTQYF. Rearrangement joined TRBV7-3 to TRBJ2-3; a stretch of 14 junction bases matches TRBD2. For CDR1 and CDR2, the germline V gene lists SGHTA and FQGTGA. V and J are trimmed by 5 bases and 2 bases, and the gene matches miss 9 bases of the junction. There are 18 amino acids in the CDR3, from cysteine to phenylalanine inclusive. The retained sequence is limited to the CDR3, 54 bases, with the frame set at the first base.